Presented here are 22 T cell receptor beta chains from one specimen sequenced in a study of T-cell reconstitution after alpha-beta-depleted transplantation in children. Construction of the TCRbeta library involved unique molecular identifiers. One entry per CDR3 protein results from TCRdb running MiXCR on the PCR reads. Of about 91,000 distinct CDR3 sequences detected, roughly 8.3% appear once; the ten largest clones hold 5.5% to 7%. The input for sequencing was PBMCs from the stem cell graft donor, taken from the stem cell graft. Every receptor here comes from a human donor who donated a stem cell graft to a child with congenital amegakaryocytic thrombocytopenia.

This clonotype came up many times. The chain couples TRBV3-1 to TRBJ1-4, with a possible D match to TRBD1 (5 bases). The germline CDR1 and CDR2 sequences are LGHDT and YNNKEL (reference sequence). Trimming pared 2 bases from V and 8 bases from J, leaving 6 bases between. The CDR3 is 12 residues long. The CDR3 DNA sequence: TGTGCCAGCAGCCAACAGGGAGAAAAACTGTTTTTT. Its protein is CASSQQGEKLFF.

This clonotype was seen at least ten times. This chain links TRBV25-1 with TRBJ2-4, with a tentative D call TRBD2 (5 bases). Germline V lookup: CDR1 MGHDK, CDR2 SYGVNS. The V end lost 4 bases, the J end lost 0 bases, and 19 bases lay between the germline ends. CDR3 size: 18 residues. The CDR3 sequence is CASSAEGLTTLAKNIQYF. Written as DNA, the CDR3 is TGTGCCAGCAGTGCTGAGGGCCTTACAACCCTAGCCAAAAACATTCAGTACTTC. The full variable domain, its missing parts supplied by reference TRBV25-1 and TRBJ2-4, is EADIYQTPRYLVIGTGKKITLECSQTMGHDKMYWYQQDPGMELHLIHYSYGVNSTEKGDLSSESTVSRIRTEHFPLTLESARPSHTSQYLCASSAEGLTTLAKNIQYFGAGTRLSVL.

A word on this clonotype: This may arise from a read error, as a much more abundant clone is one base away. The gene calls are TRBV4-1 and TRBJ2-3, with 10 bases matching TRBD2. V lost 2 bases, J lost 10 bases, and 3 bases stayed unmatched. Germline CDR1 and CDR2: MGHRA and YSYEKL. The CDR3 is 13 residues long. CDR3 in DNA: TGCGCCAGCAGCCAAATTCTAGCGGGAGCGCAGTATTTT. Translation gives CASSQILAGAQYF.

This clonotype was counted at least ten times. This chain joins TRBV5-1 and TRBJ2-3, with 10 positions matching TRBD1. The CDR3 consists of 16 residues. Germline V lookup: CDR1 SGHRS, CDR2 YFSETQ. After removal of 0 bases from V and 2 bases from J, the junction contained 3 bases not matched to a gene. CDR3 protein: CASSLETGGDTDTQYF. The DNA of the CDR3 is TGCGCCAGCAGCTTGGAGACAGGGGGCGACACAGATACGCAGTATTTT.

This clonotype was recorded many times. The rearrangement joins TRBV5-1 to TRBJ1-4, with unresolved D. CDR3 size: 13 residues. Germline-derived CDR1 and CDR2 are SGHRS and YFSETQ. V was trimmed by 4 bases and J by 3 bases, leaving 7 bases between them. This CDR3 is CASSGEANEKLFF. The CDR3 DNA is TGCGCCAGCAGCGGGGAGGCTAATGAAAAACTGTTTTTT.

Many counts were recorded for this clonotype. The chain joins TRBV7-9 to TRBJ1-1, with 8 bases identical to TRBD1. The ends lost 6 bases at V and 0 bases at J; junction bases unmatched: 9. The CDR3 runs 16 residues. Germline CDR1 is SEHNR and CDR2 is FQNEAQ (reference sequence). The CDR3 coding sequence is TGTGCCAGCAGAGGATGGACAGGGAGAATGAACACTGAAGCTTTCTTT. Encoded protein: CASRGWTGRMNTEAFF.

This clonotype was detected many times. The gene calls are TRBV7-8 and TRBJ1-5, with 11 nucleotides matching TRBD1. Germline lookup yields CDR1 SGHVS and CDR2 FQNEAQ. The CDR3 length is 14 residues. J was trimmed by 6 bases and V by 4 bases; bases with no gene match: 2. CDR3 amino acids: CASSSGTGGQPQHF. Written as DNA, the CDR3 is TGTGCCAGCAGCTCGGGGACAGGGGGTCAGCCCCAGCATTTT.

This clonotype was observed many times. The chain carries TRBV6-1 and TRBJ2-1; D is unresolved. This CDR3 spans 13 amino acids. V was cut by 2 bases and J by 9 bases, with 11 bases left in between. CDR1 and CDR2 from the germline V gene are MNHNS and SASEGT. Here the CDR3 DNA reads TGTGCCAGCAGTGAACATGGGGTTAGTGAGCAGTTCTTC. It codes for CASSEHGVSEQFF.

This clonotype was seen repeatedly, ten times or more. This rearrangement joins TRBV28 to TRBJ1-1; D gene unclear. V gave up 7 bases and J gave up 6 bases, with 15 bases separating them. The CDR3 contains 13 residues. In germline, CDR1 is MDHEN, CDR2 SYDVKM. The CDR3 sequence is CASTRRAVPEAFF. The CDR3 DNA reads TGTGCCAGCACCCGGCGAGCCGTCCCTGAAGCTTTCTTT.

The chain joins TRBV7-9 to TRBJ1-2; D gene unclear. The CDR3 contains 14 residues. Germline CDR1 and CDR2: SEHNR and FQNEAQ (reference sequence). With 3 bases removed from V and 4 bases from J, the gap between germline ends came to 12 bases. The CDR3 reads CASSLVGQVYGYTF. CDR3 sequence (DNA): TGTGCCAGCAGCTTGGTGGGTCAGGTCTATGGCTACACCTTC.

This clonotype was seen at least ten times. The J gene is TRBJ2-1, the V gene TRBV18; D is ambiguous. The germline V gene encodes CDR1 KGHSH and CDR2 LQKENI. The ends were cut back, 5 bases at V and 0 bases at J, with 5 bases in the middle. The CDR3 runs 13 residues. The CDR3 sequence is CASSKDSYNEQFF. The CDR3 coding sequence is TGTGCCAGCTCAAAGGACTCCTACAATGAGCAGTTCTTC.

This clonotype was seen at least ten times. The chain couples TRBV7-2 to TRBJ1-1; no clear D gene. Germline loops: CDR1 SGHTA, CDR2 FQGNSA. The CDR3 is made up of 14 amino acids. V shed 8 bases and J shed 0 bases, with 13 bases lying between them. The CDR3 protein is CASWDTAMNTEAFF. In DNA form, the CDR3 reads TGTGCCAGCTGGGATACAGCGATGAACACTGAAGCTTTCTTT.

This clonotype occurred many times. CDR3 protein: CASSFSWTGDSPLHF. CDR3 nucleotides: TGTGCCAGCAGTTTTTCGTGGACAGGGGATTCACCCCTCCACTTT. The chain links TRBV28 to TRBJ1-6; 9 bases agree with TRBD1. The germline V gene encodes CDR1 MDHEN and CDR2 SYDVKM. CDR3 length: 15 residues. Trimming at V came to 3 bases and at J to 8 bases, leaving 5 bases not matched to a gene.

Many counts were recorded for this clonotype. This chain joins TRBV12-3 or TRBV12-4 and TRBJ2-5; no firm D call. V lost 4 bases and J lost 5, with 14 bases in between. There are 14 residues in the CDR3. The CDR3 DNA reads TGTGCCAGCAGTTCCCCCCCCGGGTGGGAGACCCAGTACTTC. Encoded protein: CASSSPPGWETQYF.

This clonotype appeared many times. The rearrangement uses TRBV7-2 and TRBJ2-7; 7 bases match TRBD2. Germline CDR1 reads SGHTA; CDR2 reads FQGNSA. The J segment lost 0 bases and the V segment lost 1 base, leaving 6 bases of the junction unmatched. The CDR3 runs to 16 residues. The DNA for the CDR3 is TGTGCCAGCAGCTTAGTTACGGGACTAAGCTCCTACGAGCAGTACTTC. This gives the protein CASSLVTGLSSYEQYF.

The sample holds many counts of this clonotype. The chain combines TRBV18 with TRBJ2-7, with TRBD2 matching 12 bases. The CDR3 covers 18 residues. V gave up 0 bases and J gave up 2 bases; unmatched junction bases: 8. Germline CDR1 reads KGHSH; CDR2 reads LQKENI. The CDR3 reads CASSPPTLAGGNPYEQYF. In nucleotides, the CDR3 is TGTGCCAGCTCACCACCGACACTAGCGGGAGGTAACCCCTACGAGCAGTACTTC.

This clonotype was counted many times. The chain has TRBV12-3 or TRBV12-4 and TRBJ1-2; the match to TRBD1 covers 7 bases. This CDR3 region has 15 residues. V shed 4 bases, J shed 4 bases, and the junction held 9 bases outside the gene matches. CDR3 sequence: CASSYPGGEGYGYTF. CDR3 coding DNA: TGTGCCAGCAGTTATCCAGGGGGTGAAGGCTATGGCTACACCTTC.

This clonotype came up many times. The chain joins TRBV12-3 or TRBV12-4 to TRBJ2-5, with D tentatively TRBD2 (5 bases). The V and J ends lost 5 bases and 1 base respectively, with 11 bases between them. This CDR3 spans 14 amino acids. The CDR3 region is CASSVTGFQETQYF. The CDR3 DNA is TGTGCCAGCAGTGTAACGGGATTCCAAGAGACCCAGTACTTC.

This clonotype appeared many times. Written as DNA, the CDR3 is TGTGCCAGCAGATCAGGTCATAGCAATCAGCCCCAGCATTTT. Protein: CASRSGHSNQPQHF. The chain couples TRBV12-3 or TRBV12-4 to TRBJ1-5; D not certain. V gave up 6 bases and J gave up 0 bases, with 9 bases separating them. The CDR3 spans 14 residues.

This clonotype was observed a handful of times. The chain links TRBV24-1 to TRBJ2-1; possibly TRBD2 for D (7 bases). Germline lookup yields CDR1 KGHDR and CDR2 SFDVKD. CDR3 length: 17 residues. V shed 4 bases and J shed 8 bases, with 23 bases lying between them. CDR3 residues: CATSEWGGAGRFDEQFF. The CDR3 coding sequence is TGTGCCACCAGTGAATGGGGGGGGGCGGGACGGTTCGATGAGCAGTTCTTC.

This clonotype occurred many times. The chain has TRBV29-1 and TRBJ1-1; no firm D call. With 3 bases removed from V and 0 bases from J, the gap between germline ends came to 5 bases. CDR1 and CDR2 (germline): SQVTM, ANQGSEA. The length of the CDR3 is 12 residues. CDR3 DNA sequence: TGCAGCGTTGACTCAGTGAACACTGAAGCTTTCTTT. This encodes CSVDSVNTEAFF.

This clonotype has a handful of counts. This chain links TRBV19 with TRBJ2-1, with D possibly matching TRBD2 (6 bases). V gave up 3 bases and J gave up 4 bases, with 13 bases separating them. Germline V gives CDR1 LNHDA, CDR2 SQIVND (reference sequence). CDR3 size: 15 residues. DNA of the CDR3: TGTGCCAGTAGTATCGTGACTAGAGAGTACAATGAGCAGTTCTTC. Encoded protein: CASSIVTREYNEQFF.